This T cell receptor beta chain was observed in a study of neurological immune-mediated disorders. Study-level findings and limits: HTLV-1-associated myelopathy showed the most TCR clonal expansion; multiple sclerosis the least, below healthy controls.

V was shortened by 3 bases and J by 2 bases, with 8 bases between the two germline ends. From germline, CDR1 is SGDLS and CDR2 YYNGEE. The CDR3 has 14 amino acids. The cDNA came from 5'RACE with 10-nucleotide random UMIs. TCRdb used MiXCR to reprocess the 5' RACE reads, holding one entry per CDR3 protein. The data show about 120,000 distinct CDR3 sequences, roughly 3.2% seen once. This clonotype has ten or more counts. As yet, its antigen is unknown. The receptor was isolated from a woman between 25 and 40 years old with multiple sclerosis. The specimen was PBMCs. V gene TRBV9 combines with J gene TRBJ2-2; D gene ambiguous. CDR3 DNA: TGTGCCAGCAGCGCGACCGCTAACACCGGGGAGCTGTTTTTT. It encodes CASSATANTGELFF.